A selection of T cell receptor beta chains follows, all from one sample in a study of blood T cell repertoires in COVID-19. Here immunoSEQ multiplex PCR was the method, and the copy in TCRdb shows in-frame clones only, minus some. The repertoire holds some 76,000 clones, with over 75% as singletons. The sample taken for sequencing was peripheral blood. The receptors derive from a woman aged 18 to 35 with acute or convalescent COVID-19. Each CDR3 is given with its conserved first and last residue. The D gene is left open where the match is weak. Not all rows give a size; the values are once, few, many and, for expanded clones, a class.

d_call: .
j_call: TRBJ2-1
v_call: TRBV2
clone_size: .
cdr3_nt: TGTGCCAGCAGTGAAGCTCGCAGAGAGCAGTTCTTC
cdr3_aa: CASSEARREQFF

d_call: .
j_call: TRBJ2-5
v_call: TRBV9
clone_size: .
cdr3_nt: TGTGCCAGCACCCCGGGACTGTTACTTCAAGAGACCCAGTACTTC
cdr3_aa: CASTPGLLLQETQYF

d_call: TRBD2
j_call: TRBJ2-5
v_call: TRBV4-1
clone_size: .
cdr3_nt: TGCGCCAGCAGCCAAGGACCGGGACTAGCGGGGGCTCAAGAGACCCAGTACTTC
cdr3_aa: CASSQGPGLAGAQETQYF

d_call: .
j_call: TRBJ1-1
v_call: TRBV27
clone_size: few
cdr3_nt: TGTGCCAGCAGCAGGGGGAACACTGAAGCTTTCTTT
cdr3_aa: CASSRGNTEAFF

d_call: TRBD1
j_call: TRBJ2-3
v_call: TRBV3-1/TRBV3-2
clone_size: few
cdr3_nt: TGTGCCAGCAGCTCCCGCCTTACAGGGGAAACAGATACGCAGTATTTT
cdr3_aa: CASSSRLTGETDTQYF

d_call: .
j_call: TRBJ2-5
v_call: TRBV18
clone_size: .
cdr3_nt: TGTGCCAGCTCACCATCGGTGGTAGAGACCCAGTACTTC
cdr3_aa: CASSPSVVETQYF

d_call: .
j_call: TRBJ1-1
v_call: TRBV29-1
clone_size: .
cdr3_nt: TGCAGCGTTAAACGACAGACCCAGAACACTGAAGCTTTCTTT
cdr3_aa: CSVKRQTQNTEAFF

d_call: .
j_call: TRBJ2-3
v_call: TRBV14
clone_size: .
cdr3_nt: TGTGCCAGCGGGGACACGCATACGCAGTATTTT
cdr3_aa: CASGDTHTQYF

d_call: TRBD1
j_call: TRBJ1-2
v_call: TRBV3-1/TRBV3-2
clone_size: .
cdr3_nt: TGTGCCAGCAGTGGGACAGCGAATAACTATGGCTACACCTTC
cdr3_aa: CASSGTANNYGYTF

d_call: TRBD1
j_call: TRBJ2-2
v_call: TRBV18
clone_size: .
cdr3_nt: TGTGCCAGCTCACTTGACAGGGTGGACGGGGAGCTGTTTTTT
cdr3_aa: CASSLDRVDGELFF